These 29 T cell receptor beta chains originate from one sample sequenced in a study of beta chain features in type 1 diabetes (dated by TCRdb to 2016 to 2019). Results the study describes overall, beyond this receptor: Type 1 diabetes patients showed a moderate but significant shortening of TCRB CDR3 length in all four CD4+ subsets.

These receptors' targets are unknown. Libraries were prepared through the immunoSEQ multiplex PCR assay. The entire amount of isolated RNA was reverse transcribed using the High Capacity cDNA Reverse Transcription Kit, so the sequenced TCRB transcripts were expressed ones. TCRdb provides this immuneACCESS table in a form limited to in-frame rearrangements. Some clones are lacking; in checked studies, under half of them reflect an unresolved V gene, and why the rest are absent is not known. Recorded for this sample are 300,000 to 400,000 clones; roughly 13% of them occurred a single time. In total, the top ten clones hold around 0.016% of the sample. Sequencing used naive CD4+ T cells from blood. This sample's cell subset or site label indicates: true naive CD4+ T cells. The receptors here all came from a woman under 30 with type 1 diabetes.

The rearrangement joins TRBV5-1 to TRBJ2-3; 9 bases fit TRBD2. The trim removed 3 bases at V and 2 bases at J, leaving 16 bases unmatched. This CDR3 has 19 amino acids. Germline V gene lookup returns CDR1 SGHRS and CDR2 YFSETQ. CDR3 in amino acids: CASSSGSAGGPTSTDTQYF. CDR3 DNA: TGCGCCAGCAGCTCTGGATCCGCGGGAGGGCCGACTTCCACAGATACGCAGTATTTT.

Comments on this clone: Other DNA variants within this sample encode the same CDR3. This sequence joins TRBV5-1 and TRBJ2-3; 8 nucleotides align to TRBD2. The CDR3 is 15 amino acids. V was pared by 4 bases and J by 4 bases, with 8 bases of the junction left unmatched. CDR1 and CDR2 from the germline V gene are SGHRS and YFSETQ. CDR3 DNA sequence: TGCGCCAGCAGCCTAGGGACGGGGGGGCCAGATACGCAGTATTTT. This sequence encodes CASSLGTGGPDTQYF. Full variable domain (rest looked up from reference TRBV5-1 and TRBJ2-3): KAGVTQTPRYLIKTRGQQVTLSCSPISGHRSVSWYQQTPGQGLQFLFEYFSETQRNKGNFPGRFSGRQFSNSRSEMNVSTLELGDSALYLCASSLGTGGPDTQYFGPGTRLTVL.

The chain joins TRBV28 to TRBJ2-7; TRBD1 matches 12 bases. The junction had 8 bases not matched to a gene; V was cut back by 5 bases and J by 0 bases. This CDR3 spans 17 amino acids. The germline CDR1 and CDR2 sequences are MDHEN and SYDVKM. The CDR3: CASSLHGTGGFSYEQYF. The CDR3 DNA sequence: TGTGCCAGCAGTCTCCACGGGACAGGGGGCTTCTCCTACGAGCAGTACTTC.

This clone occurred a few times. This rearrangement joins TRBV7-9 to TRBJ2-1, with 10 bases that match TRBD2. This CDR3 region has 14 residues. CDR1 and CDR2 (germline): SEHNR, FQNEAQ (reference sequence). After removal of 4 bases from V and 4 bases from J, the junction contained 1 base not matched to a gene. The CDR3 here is CASSWTSGYNEQFF. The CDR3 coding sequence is TGTGCCAGCAGCTGGACTAGCGGATACAATGAGCAGTTCTTC. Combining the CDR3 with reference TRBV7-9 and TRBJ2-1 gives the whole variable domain DTGVSQNPRHKITKRGQNVTFRCDPISEHNRLYWYRQTLGQGPEFLTYFQNEAQLEKSRLLSDRFSAERPKGSFSTLEIQRTEQGDSAMYLCASSWTSGYNEQFFGPGTRLTVL.

CDR3 nucleotide sequence: TGTGCCAGCCCCCAAAACAGGGCTCTCACAGATACGCAGTATTTT. Its translation: CASPQNRALTDTQYF. The chain has TRBV19 and TRBJ2-3; a weak D match, TRBD1 (6 bases). The CDR3 runs to 15 residues. V lost 9 bases, J lost 2 bases, and 18 bases lay in between. The germline V gene has CDR1 LNHDA and CDR2 SQIVND (reference sequence).

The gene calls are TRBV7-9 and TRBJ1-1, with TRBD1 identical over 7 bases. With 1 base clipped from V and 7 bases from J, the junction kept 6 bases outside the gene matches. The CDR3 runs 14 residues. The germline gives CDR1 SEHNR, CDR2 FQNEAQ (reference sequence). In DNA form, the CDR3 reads TGTGCCAGCAGCTTAGGGGAAGGGACAGTTGAAGCTTTCTTT. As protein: CASSLGEGTVEAFF.

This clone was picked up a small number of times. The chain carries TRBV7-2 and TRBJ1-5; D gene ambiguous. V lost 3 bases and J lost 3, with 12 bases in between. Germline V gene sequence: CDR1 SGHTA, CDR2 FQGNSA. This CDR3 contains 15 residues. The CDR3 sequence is CASSFSSQLNQPQHF. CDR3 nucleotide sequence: TGTGCCAGCAGCTTTAGCAGCCAGCTCAATCAGCCCCAGCATTTT.

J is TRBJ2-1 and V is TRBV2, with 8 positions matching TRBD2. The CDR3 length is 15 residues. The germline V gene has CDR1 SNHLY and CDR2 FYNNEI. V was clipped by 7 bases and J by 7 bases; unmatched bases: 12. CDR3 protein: CASKTEREPMNEQFF. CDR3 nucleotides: TGTGCCAGCAAAACCGAGCGGGAGCCTATGAATGAGCAGTTCTTC.

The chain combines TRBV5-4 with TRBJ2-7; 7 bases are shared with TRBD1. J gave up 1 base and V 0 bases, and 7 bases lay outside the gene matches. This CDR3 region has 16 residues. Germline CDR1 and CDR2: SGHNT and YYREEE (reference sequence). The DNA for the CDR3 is TGTGCCAGCAGCTTGGCGGGACAGCTTAGATCCTACGAGCAGTACGTC. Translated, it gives CASSLAGQLRSYEQYV.

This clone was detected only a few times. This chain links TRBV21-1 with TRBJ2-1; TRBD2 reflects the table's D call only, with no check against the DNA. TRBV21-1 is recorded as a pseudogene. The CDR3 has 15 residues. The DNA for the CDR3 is TGTGCCAGCAGCTCCGGGACTAGCGGGCCCCCTTGGCAGTTCTTC. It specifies CASSSGTSGPPWQFF.

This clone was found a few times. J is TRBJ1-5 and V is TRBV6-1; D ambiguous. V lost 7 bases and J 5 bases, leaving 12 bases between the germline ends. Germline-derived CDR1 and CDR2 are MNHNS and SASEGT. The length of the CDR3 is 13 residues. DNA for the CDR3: TGTGCCAGCACTTCGGGGAATCATCAGCCCCAGCATTTT. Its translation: CASTSGNHQPQHF.

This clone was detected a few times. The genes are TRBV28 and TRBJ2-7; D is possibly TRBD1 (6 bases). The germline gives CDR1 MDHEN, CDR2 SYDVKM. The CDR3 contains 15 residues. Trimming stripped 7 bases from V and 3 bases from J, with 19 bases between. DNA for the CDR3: TGTGCCAGCACCCGTGGGGGCAGCGTCATCTACGAGCAGTACGTC. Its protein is CASTRGGSVIYEQYV.

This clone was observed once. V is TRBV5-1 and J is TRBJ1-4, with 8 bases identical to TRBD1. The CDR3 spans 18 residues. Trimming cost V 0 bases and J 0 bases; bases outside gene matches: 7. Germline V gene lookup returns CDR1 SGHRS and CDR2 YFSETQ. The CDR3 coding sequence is TGCGCCAGCAGCTTGGGCACAGGGGGAGAGGCAACTAATGAAAAACTGTTTTTT. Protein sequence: CASSLGTGGEATNEKLFF.

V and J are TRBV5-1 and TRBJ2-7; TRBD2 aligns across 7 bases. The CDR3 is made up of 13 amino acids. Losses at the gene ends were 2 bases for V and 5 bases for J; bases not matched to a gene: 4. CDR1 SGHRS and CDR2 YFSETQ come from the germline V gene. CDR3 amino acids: CASSFWGGHEQYF. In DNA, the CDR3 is TGCGCCAGCAGCTTCTGGGGGGGTCACGAGCAGTACTTC.

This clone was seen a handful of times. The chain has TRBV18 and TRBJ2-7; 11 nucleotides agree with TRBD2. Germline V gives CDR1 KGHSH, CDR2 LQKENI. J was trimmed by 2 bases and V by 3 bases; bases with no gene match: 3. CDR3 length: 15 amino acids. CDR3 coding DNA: TGTGCCAGCTCACCTAGGACTAGCGGGCCCTACGAGCAGTACTTC. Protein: CASSPRTSGPYEQYF.

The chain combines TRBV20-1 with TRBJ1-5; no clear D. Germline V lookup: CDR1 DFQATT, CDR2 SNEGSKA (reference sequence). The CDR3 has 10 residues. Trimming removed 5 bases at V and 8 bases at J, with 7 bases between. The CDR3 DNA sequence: TGCAGTGCTGGGCCGGAGCCCCAGCATTTT. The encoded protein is CSAGPEPQHF.

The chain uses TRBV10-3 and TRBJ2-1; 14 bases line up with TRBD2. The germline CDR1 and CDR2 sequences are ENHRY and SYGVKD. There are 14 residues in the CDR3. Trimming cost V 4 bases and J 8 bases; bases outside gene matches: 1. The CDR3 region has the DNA TGTGCCATCAGTGGACTAGCGGGAGGGTATGAGCAGTTCTTC. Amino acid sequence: CAISGLAGGYEQFF.

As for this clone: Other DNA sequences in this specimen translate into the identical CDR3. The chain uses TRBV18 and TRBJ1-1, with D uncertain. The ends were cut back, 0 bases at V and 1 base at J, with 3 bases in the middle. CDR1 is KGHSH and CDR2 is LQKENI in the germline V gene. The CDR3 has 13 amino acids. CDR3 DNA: TGTGCCAGCTCACCACCAGCGAACACTGAAGCTTTCTTT. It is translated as CASSPPANTEAFF. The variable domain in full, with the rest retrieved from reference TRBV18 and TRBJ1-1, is NAGVMQNPRHLVRRRGQEARLRCSPMKGHSHVYWYRQLPEEGLKFMVYLQKENIIDESGMPKERFSAEFPKEGPSILRIQQVVRGDSAAYFCASSPPANTEAFFGQGTRLTVV.

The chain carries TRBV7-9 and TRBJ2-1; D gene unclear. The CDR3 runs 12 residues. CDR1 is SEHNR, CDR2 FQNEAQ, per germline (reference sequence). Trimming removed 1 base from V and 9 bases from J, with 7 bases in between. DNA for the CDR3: TGTGCCAGCAGCTTAGTATCTCTTGAGCAGTTCTTC. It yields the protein CASSLVSLEQFF.

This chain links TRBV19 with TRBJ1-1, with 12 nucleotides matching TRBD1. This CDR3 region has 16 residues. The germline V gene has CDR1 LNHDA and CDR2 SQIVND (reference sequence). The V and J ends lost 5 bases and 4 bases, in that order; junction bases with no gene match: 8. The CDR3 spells CASSPRDRGLGTEAFF. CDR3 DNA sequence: TGTGCCAGTAGTCCCCGGGACAGGGGGCTGGGCACTGAAGCTTTCTTT.

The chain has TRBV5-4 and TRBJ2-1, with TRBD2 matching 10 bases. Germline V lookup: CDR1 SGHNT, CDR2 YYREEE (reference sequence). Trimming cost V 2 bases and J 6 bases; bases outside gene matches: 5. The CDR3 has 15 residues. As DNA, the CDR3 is TGTGCCAGCAGCTTTACTAGCGGGGTTATCAATGAGCAGTTCTTC. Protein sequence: CASSFTSGVINEQFF.

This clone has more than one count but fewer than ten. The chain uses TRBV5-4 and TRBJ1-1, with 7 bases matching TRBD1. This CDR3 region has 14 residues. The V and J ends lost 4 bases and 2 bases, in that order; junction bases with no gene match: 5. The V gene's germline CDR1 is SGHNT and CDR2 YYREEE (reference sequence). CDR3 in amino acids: CASSPGQRNTEAFF. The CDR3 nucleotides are TGTGCCAGCAGCCCGGGACAGAGAAACACTGAAGCTTTCTTT.

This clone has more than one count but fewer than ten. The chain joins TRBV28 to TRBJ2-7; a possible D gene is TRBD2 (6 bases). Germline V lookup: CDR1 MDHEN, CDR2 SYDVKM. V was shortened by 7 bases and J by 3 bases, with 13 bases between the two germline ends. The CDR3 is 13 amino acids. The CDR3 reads CASMGPRGYEQYV. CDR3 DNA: TGTGCCAGCATGGGGCCGCGGGGCTACGAGCAGTACGTC.

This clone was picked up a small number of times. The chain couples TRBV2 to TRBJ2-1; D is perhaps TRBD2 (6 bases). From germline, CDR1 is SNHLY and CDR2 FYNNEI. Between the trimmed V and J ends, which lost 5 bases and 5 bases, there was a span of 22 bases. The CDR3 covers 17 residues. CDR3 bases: TGTGCCAGCAGTCTGACTAGGCGGCCCTCGGGGGACAATGAGCAGTTCTTC. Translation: CASSLTRRPSGDNEQFF. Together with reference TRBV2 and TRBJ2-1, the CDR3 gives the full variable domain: EPEVTQTPSHQVTQMGQEVILRCVPISNHLYFYWYRQILGQKVEFLVSFYNNEISEKSEIFDDQFSVERPDGSNFTLKIRSTKLEDSAMYFCASSLTRRPSGDNEQFFGPGTRLTVL.

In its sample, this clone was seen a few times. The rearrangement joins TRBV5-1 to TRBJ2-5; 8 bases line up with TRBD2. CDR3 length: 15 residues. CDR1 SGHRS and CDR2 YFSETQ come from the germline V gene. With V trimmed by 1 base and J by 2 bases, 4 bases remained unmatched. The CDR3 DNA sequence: TGCGCCAGCAGCTTGATAGCGGGGCCACAAGAGACCCAGTACTTC. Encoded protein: CASSLIAGPQETQYF.

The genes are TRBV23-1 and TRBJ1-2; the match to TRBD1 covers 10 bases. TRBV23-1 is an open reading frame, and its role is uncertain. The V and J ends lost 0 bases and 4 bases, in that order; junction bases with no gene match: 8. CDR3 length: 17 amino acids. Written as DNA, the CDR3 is TGCGCCAGCAGTCAATCGGGGGACAGGGGTTATCCCTATGGCTACACCTTC. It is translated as CASSQSGDRGYPYGYTF.

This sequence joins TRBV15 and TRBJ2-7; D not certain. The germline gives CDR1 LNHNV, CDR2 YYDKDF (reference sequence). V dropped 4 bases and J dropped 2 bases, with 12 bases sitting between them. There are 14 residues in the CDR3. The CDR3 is CATSKVRSTYEQYF. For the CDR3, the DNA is TGTGCCACCAGCAAGGTCAGGTCTACCTACGAGCAGTACTTC. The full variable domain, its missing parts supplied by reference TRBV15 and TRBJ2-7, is DAMVIQNPRYQVTQFGKPVTLSCSQTLNHNVMYWYQQKSSQAPKLLFHYYDKDFNNEADTPDNFQSRRPNTSFCFLDIRSPGLGDTAMYLCATSKVRSTYEQYFGPGTRLTVT.

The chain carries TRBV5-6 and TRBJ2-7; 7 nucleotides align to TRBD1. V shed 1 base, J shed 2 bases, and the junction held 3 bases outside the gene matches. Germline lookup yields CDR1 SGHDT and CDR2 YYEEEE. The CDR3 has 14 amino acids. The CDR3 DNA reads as TGTGCCAGCAGCTTGCGAGGGGGCGCCTACGAGCAGTACGTC. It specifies CASSLRGGAYEQYV.

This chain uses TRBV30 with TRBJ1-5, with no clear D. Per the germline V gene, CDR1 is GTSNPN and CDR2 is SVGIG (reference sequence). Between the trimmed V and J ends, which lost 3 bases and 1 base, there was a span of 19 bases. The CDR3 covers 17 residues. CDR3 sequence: CAWSLTLEVRSNQPQHF. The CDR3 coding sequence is TGTGCCTGGAGCCTCACGCTTGAGGTAAGGAGCAATCAGCCCCAGCATTTT.